These T cell receptor beta chains were read from a single sample in a study of T cell responses to AZD1222 COVID-19 vaccine. TCRdb's table, derived via immunoSEQ multiplex PCR, lists solely in-frame clones and lacks some. This listing includes more than 110,000 clones. The specimen was peripheral blood. These receptors were taken from an adult in good health. CDR3s include the opening cysteine and the closing phenylalanine or tryptophan. D genes are given only for firm matches.

>TRBJ2-7|TRBV21-1|NA|15
CASSKVRDRPFEQYF
TGTGCCAGCAGCAAAGTTCGGGACAGACCCTTCGAGCAGTACTTC
>TRBJ1-1|TRBV11-3|NA|15
CASSSGDYMNTEAFF
TGTGCCAGCAGTTCGGGGGATTACATGAACACTGAAGCTTTCTTT
>TRBJ1-1|TRBV5-1|NA|14
CASSLDGQNTEAFF
TGCGCCAGCAGCTTGGACGGGCAGAACACTGAAGCTTTCTTT
>TRBJ1-5|TRBV18|TRBD1|14
CASAGGQHNQPQHF
TGTGCCAGCGCGGGGGGACAGCACAATCAGCCCCAGCATTTT
>TRBJ2-1|TRBV7-7|NA|15
CASSLGLDKYNEQFF
TGTGCCAGCAGCTTGGGCCTGGACAAATACAATGAGCAGTTCTTC
>TRBJ1-4|TRBV12-3/TRBV12-4|TRBD1|13
CASRGTGIEKLFF
TGTGCCAGCAGGGGGACAGGGATTGAAAAACTGTTTTTT
>TRBJ1-2|TRBV6-5|NA|15
CASSTRDGGGYGYTF
TGTGCCAGCAGCACCCGTGACGGCGGGGGGTATGGCTACACCTTC
>TRBJ1-1|TRBV3-1/TRBV3-2|NA|17
CASSQGGGSGLATEAFF
TGTGCCAGCAGCCAAGGGGGTGGGAGTGGATTGGCCACTGAAGCTTTCTTT
>TRBJ1-2|TRBV28|TRBD1|12
CASSGDRDGYTF
TGTGCCAGCAGTGGGGACAGGGATGGCTACACCTTC
>TRBJ1-2|TRBV30|NA|15
CAWSVLGTGNYGYTF
TGTGCCTGGAGTGTACTAGGTACAGGGAACTATGGCTACACCTTC
>TRBJ1-1|TRBV2|TRBD1|13
CASSQGAVTEAFF
TGTGCCAGCAGCCAGGGGGCGGTCACTGAAGCTTTCTTT
>TRBJ1-2|TRBV11-2|TRBD1|14
CASSPRQGAEGYTF
TGTGCCAGCAGCCCGCGACAGGGGGCCGAGGGCTACACCTTC
>TRBJ1-4|TRBV5-1|NA|14
CASSLGHRNEKLFF
TGCGCCAGCAGCTTGGGTCACAGGAATGAAAAACTGTTTTTT
>TRBJ2-2|TRBV5-1|NA|15
CASSLEGYLSGELFF
TGCGCCAGCAGCTTGGAAGGCTATCTATCCGGGGAGCTGTTTTTT
>TRBJ1-3|TRBV5-1|NA|14
CASRAGTSGNTIYF
TGCGCCAGCAGAGCCGGGACATCTGGAAACACCATATATTTT
>TRBJ1-5|TRBV30|NA|13
CAWSERGPQPQHF
TGTGCCTGGAGTGAAAGGGGCCCTCAGCCCCAGCATTTT
>TRBJ1-1|TRBV2|NA|15
CASSEAVVRNTEAFF
TGTGCCAGCAGTGAAGCAGTTGTAAGAAACACTGAAGCTTTCTTT
>TRBJ1-1|TRBV28|NA|15
CASSLGTGVTTEAFF
TGTGCCAGCAGTTTAGGTACGGGGGTTACCACTGAAGCTTTCTTT
>TRBJ1-6|TRBV7-2|NA|14
CASSLDGYNSPLHF
TGTGCCAGCAGCTTAGACGGATATAATTCACCCCTCCACTTT
>TRBJ1-1|TRBV11-2|NA|14
CASCGTGMNTEAFF
TGTGCCAGCTGCGGAACGGGGATGAACACTGAAGCTTTCTTT
>TRBJ2-3|TRBV6-5|NA|14
CASSRTDYTDTQYF
TGTGCCAGCAGTCGGACGGATTACACAGATACGCAGTATTTT
>TRBJ2-1|TRBV6-5|NA|15
CASMEDRTPYNEQFF
TGTGCCAGCATGGAAGACAGGACTCCCTACAATGAGCAGTTCTTC
>TRBJ2-5|TRBV10-1|NA|15
CATRRGWPTWETQYF
TGCGCCACCCGAAGGGGGTGGCCGACGTGGGAGACCCAGTACTTC
>TRBJ1-2|TRBV30|TRBD1|13
CAWSDTGGIGYTF
TGTGCCTGGTCAGATACAGGGGGCATTGGCTACACCTTC
>TRBJ2-7|TRBV15|NA|15
CATSRDRRGAYEQYF
TGTGCCACCAGCAGAGATCGTAGAGGAGCCTACGAGCAGTACTTC
>TRBJ2-5|TRBV6-2/TRBV6-3|TRBD2|13
CASSTSDIGTQYF
TGTGCCAGCAGTACTAGCGACATAGGGACCCAGTACTTC
>TRBJ1-5|TRBV10-3|NA|13
CAISESGGQPQHF
TGTGCCATCAGTGAGTCGGGGGGTCAGCCCCAGCATTTT
>TRBJ2-7|TRBV11-1|NA|14
CASSTQGTRYEQYF
TGTGCCAGCAGCACACAGGGTACTCGCTACGAGCAGTACTTC
>TRBJ1-4|TRBV7-9|NA|16
CASSLALQKTNEKLFF
TGTGCCAGCAGCTTGGCGCTACAGAAAACTAATGAAAAACTGTTTTTT
>TRBJ1-1|TRBV27|NA|13
CASSSDANTEAFF
TGTGCCAGCAGCTCGGACGCCAACACTGAAGCTTTCTTT
>TRBJ2-2|TRBV19|NA|14
CASRGPSNTGELFF
TGTGCCAGTAGGGGACCCTCGAACACCGGGGAGCTGTTTTTT
>TRBJ2-7|TRBV6-5|NA|12
CASSYSRSEQYF
TGTGCCAGCAGTTACTCCAGGAGCGAGCAGTACTTC
>TRBJ1-5|TRBV5-8|NA|17
CASSQIRGGSIGQPQHF
TGTGCCAGCAGCCAAATACGGGGTGGTTCGATTGGTCAGCCCCAGCATTTT
>TRBJ1-5|TRBV6-6|TRBD1|16
CASRPQGAAGNQPQHF
TGTGCCAGCAGACCTCAGGGGGCGGCGGGCAATCAGCCCCAGCATTTT
>TRBJ2-7|TRBV11-2|NA|16
CASSLVRGAISYEQYF
TGTGCCAGCAGCTTAGTGAGAGGGGCCATCTCCTACGAGCAGTACTTC
>TRBJ2-3|TRBV2|NA|13
CASSELNTDTQYF
TGTGCCAGCAGTGAGTTGAACACAGATACGCAGTATTTT
>TRBJ2-7|TRBV5-5|TRBD1|17
CASSPTPRTGISYEQYF
TGTGCCAGCAGCCCCACTCCCCGGACAGGGATTTCCTACGAGCAGTACTTC
>TRBJ2-1|TRBV19|NA|18
CASTSDRAVGGSYNEQFF
NA
>TRBJ2-1|TRBV5-4|TRBD2|16
CASSHRDYGGYNEQFF
TGTGCCAGCAGCCATAGGGACTACGGAGGGTACAATGAGCAGTTCTTC
>TRBJ1-5|TRBV27|NA|17
CASRLNTRTDANQPQHF
TGTGCCAGCAGACTAAATACGCGGACAGACGCAAATCAGCCCCAGCATTTT
>TRBJ2-7|TRBV9|NA|13
CASSPQGGSDQYF
TGTGCCAGCAGCCCTCAAGGGGGGAGCGATCAGTACTTC
>TRBJ1-2|TRBV5-1|NA|16
CASSTGQLFANYGYTF
TGCGCCAGCAGCACGGGACAACTATTTGCTAACTATGGCTACACCTTC
>TRBJ1-5|TRBV2|TRBD1|19
CASSGRGGTGWRSNQPQHF
TGTGCCAGCAGTGGTAGGGGGGGGACAGGGTGGAGGAGCAATCAGCCCCAGCATTTT
>TRBJ2-7|TRBV19|NA|14
CASSRTVSSYEQYF
TGTGCCAGTAGTAGGACCGTTAGCTCCTACGAGCAGTACTTC
>TRBJ2-2|TRBV15|TRBD1|14
CATSGTGVTGELFF
TGTGCCACCAGCGGGACAGGGGTCACCGGGGAGCTGTTTTTT
>TRBJ2-1|TRBV9|TRBD2|14
CASSVGDYYNEQFF
TGTGCCAGCAGCGTAGGGGACTACTACAATGAGCAGTTCTTC
>TRBJ2-1|TRBV12-3/TRBV12-4|NA|11
CASTPSNEQFF
TGTGCCAGCACCCCTAGCAATGAGCAGTTCTTC
>TRBJ1-1|TRBV11-2|TRBD1|14
CASSPRRGRTEAFF
TGTGCCAGCAGCCCCCGTAGGGGGCGAACTGAAGCTTTCTTT
>TRBJ2-1|TRBV9|TRBD2|16
CASSVAAAGIPNEQFF
TGTGCCAGCAGCGTAGCCGCAGCGGGGATACCCAATGAGCAGTTCTTC
>TRBJ2-7|TRBV5-1|NA|13
CASSGLSSYEQYF
TGCGCCAGCTCGGGACTGTCGTCCTACGAGCAGTACTTC
>TRBJ1-1|TRBV12-3/TRBV12-4|NA|13
CASSPTGNTEAFF
TGTGCCAGCAGTCCGACAGGTAACACTGAAGCTTTCTTT
>TRBJ1-1|TRBV10-3|TRBD1|14
CAISERQGGTEAFF
TGTGCCATCAGTGAGCGACAGGGTGGAACTGAAGCTTTCTTT
>TRBJ1-6|TRBV5-4|TRBD1|17
CASSPRTGGSYNSPLHF
TGTGCCAGCAGCCCACGGACAGGGGGCTCCTATAATTCACCCCTCCACTTT
>TRBJ1-1|TRBV5-1|NA|15
CASSAHQGRNTEAFF
TGCGCCAGCAGCGCACATCAAGGGAGGAACACTGAAGCTTTCTTT
>TRBJ1-2|TRBV19|NA|14
CASSILGVKYGYTF
TGTGCCAGTAGTATACTCGGGGTTAAATATGGCTACACCTTC
>TRBJ1-1|TRBV6-2/TRBV6-3|TRBD1|14
CASSYQGANTEAFF
TGTGCCAGCAGTTACCAGGGGGCGAACACTGAAGCTTTCTTT
>TRBJ1-2|TRBV7-9|NA|18
CASSFTTGGTPSNYGYTF
TGTGCCAGCAGCTTTACGACAGGAGGAACCCCAAGTAACTATGGCTACACCTTC
>TRBJ1-3|TRBV2|NA|12
CASVWERNTIYF
TGTGCCAGCGTTTGGGAACGAAACACCATATATTTT
>TRBJ1-2|TRBV19|NA|11
CASGASNGYTF
TGTGCCAGTGGGGCCTCGAATGGCTACACCTTC
>TRBJ2-5|TRBV7-2|TRBD1|14
CASSIGTDQETQYF
TGTGCCAGCAGCATAGGGACAGACCAAGAGACCCAGTACTTC